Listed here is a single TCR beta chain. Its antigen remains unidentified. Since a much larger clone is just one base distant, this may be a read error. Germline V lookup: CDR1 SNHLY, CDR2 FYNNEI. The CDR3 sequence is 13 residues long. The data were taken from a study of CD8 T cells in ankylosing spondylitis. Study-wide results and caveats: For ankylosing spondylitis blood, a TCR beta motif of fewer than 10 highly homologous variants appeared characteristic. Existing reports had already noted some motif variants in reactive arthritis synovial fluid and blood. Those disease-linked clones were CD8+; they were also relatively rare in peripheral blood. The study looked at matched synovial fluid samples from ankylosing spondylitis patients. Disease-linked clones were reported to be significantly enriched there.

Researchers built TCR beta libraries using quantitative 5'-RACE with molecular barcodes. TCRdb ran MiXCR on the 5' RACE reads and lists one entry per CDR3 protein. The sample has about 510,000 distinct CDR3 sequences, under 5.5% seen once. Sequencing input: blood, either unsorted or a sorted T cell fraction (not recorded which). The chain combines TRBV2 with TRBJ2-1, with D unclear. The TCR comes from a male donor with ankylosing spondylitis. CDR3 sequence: CASSEFTEVEQLF. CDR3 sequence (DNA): TGTGCCAGCAGTGAGTTTACCGAGGTTGAGCAGCTCTTC.